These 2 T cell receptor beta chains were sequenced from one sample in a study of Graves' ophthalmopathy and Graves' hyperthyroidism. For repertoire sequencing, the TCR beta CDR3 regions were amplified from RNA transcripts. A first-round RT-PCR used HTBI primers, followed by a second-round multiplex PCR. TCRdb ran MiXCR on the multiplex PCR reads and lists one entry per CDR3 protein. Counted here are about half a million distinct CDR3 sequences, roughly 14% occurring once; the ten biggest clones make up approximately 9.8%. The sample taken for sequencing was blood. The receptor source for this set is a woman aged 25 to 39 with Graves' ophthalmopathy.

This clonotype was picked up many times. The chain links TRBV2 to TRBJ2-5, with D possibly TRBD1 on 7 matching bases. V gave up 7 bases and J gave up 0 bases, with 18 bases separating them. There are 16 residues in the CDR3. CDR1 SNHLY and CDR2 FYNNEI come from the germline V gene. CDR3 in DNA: TGTGCCAGCACCCAGGCGGGACAGCAGTACCAAGAGACCCAGTACTTC. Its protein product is CASTQAGQQYQETQYF.

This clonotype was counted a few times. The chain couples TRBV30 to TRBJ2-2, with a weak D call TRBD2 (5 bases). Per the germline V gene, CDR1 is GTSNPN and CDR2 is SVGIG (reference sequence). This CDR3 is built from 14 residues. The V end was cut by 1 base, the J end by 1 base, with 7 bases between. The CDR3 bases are TGTGCCTGGAGTGCGGGGATGAACACCGGGGAGCTGTTTTTT. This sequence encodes CAWSAGMNTGELFF.